This T cell receptor (beta chain) was retrieved from a study of T cell changes during pregnancy in multiple sclerosis. The CDR3 length is 14 residues. V dropped 0 bases and J dropped 4 bases, with 10 bases sitting between them. Germline CDR1 is SGHNT and CDR2 is YYREEE (reference sequence). The data were produced by immunoSEQ multiplex PCR, yet TCRdb's version contains in-frame clones alone and is incomplete. The sample carries about 93,000 clones, less than 95% recorded once. V is TRBV5-4 and J is TRBJ2-5, with D possibly TRBD2 on 6 matching bases. This TCR was recovered from a female donor with multiple sclerosis, enrolled in a pregnancy study. Source: peripheral blood, taken before pregnancy. The CDR3 nucleotides are TGTGCCAGCAGCTTGGGGGGGGTGGGAGAGACCCAGTACTTC. The encoded protein is CASSLGGVGETQYF.